Presented here are 15 T cell receptor beta chains from one specimen sequenced in a study of OX40 agonist ivuxolimab in advanced cancers. Libraries were made using the immunoSEQ multiplex PCR assay. The clones in this table, taken by TCRdb from immuneACCESS, are in-frame only. Not every clone is retained; where verified, under half of the shortfall comes from an unresolved V gene, and the cause of the rest is unknown. Recorded for this sample are roughly 110,000 clones; 90% of them occurred a single time. Together, the top ten hold 0.48% of the sample. This specimen was CD4+ or CD8+ T cells sorted from blood, taken in a trial of the OX40 agonist ivuxolimab. The receptors were gathered from an adult with an advanced solid tumor such as melanoma, head and neck, liver or kidney cancer.

V is TRBV10-3 and J is TRBJ2-5; 7 positions match TRBD1. The germline CDR1 and CDR2 sequences are ENHRY and SYGVKD. Unmatched junction bases numbered 0, after V lost 6 bases and J lost 2 bases. This CDR3 comprises 12 residues. CDR3 amino acids: CAIRGQQETQYF. The CDR3 DNA reads as TGTGCCATCAGGGGACAGCAAGAGACCCAGTACTTC.

The V call is TRBV6-5, the J call TRBJ1-2; tentatively, D is TRBD1 (6 bases). Germline V gene lookup returns CDR1 MNHEY and CDR2 SVGAGI. The CDR3 consists of 14 residues. V was pared by 6 bases and J by 8 bases, with 19 bases between. Written as DNA, the CDR3 is TGTGCCAGCAGATCAGCCGGACAGCCTTGGGGCTACACCTTC. Translating it yields CASRSAGQPWGYTF.

The gene calls are TRBV7-2 and TRBJ1-2; no clear D gene. CDR1 and CDR2 (germline): SGHTA, FQGNSA. The CDR3 covers 14 residues. V lost 5 bases and J 7 bases, leaving 17 bases between the germline ends. CDR3 DNA sequence: TGTGCCAGCAGCGTAGATGGGGTCAGTCGTGGCTACACCTTC. It encodes CASSVDGVSRGYTF. The variable domain in full, with the rest retrieved from reference TRBV7-2 and TRBJ1-2, is GAGVSQSPSNKVTEKGKDVELRCDPISGHTALYWYRQSLGQGLEFLIYFQGNSAPDKSGLPSDRFSAERTGGSVSTLTIQRTQQEDSAVYLCASSVDGVSRGYTFGSGTRLTVV.

This rearrangement joins TRBV2 to TRBJ2-1, with D tentatively TRBD2 (6 bases). The CDR3 spans 13 residues. From germline, CDR1 is SNHLY and CDR2 FYNNEI. V shed 4 bases and J shed 10 bases, with 14 bases lying between them. CDR3 sequence (DNA): TGTGCCAGCAGTGGGCTTGGTGGGGGGGAGCAGTTCTTC. Residues: CASSGLGGGEQFF.

This clone was found once. J is TRBJ1-2 and V is TRBV7-2; D remains ambiguous. The CDR3 is 16 residues long. From germline, CDR1 is SGHTA and CDR2 FQGNSA. The V and J ends lost 2 bases and 5 bases respectively, with 18 bases between them. The CDR3 nucleotides are TGTGCCAGCAGCTTAACCACGCGGATTCTAGGGTATGGCTACACCTTC. Amino acids: CASSLTTRILGYGYTF.

The chain couples TRBV6-5 to TRBJ1-1, with 9 nucleotides matching TRBD1. Unmatched junction bases numbered 2, after V lost 2 bases and J lost 4 bases. Germline-derived CDR1 and CDR2 are MNHEY and SVGAGI. There are 14 residues in the CDR3. The CDR3 DNA reads as TGTGCCAGCAGTTACAGGGGACAGGGCACTGAAGCTTTCTTT. Protein product: CASSYRGQGTEAFF.

Concerning this clone itself: One junction end disagrees with the germline gene, perhaps due to a read error. V is TRBV7-7 and J is TRBJ2-3; 14 bases match TRBD2. The CDR3 length is 16 residues. From germline, CDR1 is SSHAT and CDR2 FNYEAQ (reference sequence). CDR3 loop: CASSPRLAGGADTQYF. CDR3 DNA sequence: TGTGCTAGCAGCCCCCGACTAGCGGGGGGGGCAGATACGCAGTATTTT. The whole variable domain, filled in from reference TRBV7-7 and TRBJ2-3, reads GAGVSQSPRYKVTKRGQDVTLRCDPISSHATLYWYQQALGQGPEFLTYFNYEAQPDKSGLPSDRFSAERPEGSISTLTIQRTEQRDSAMYRCASSPRLAGGADTQYFGPGTRLTVL.

The chain has TRBV6-5 and TRBJ2-1; D is unresolved. V lost 0 bases and J lost 2, with 8 bases in between. Looked up from germline, CDR1 is MNHEY and CDR2 is SVGAGI. This CDR3 contains 15 residues. The CDR3 is CASSYSAQTYNEQFF. The CDR3 coding sequence is TGTGCCAGCAGTTACTCGGCTCAGACCTACAATGAGCAGTTCTTC.

The V and J genes are TRBV11-2 and TRBJ2-7; tentative D call: TRBD1 (6 bases). Between the trimmed V and J ends, which lost 1 base and 12 bases, there was a span of 13 bases. This CDR3 is 12 amino acids long. Looked up from germline, CDR1 is SGHAT and CDR2 is FQNNGV. The CDR3 here is CASSLAGTSLYF. The DNA of the CDR3 is TGTGCCAGCAGCTTAGCCGGGACATCGCTGTACTTC.

The rearrangement uses TRBV4-3 and TRBJ1-2, with D tentatively TRBD1 (5 bases). The germline V and J ends were trimmed by 0 bases and 7 bases, with 15 bases remaining between them. CDR1 LGHNA and CDR2 YSLEER come from the germline V gene. CDR3 size: 15 residues. CDR3 sequence (DNA): TGCGCCAGCAGCCAAGATCAGGGAGGTATAGGTGGCTACACCTTC. Residues: CASSQDQGGIGGYTF.

The chain joins TRBV4-1 to TRBJ2-5, with unresolved D. Germline CDR1 is MGHRA and CDR2 is YSYEKL. Trimming stripped 1 base from V and 1 base from J, with 7 bases between. The CDR3 runs 14 residues. The CDR3, as DNA: TGCGCCAGCAGCCAAGTCGGGCGCCAAGAGACCCAGTACTTC. Its translation is CASSQVGRQETQYF.

The rearrangement uses TRBV28 and TRBJ1-3; TRBD1 is a possible D gene (5 bases). Germline CDR1 and CDR2: MDHEN and SYDVKM. V shed 6 bases and J shed 0 bases, with 18 bases lying between them. The CDR3 loop spans 17 amino acids. CDR3 sequence: CASRLTGTQSSGNTIYF. In DNA form, the CDR3 reads TGTGCCAGCAGGCTAACCGGGACTCAAAGCTCTGGAAACACCATATATTTT.

The V call is TRBV28, the J call TRBJ2-7, with 11 bases that match TRBD1. Germline V lookup: CDR1 MDHEN, CDR2 SYDVKM. Trimming cost V 3 bases and J 3 bases; bases outside gene matches: 1. The CDR3 covers 14 residues. CDR3 DNA: TGTGCCAGCAGTTTGGGGACAGGGGGCTACGAGCAGTACTTC. This gives the protein CASSLGTGGYEQYF.

This clone showed up just once. The V call is TRBV4-3, the J call TRBJ2-7, with 10 positions matching TRBD2. V was clipped by 3 bases and J by 4 bases; unmatched bases: 12. CDR3 length equals 17 residues. Per germline, CDR1 LGHNA and CDR2 YSLEER. The CDR3 spells CASSHLTGASGSYEQYF. The CDR3 DNA reads as TGCGCCAGCAGCCACCTAACCGGGGCTAGCGGGAGTTACGAGCAGTACTTC.

On this clone: At the DNA level, this CDR3 is encoded by other sequences in the same sample as well. V usage is TRBV25-1 and J usage is TRBJ2-2; perhaps TRBD2 as D (5 bases). The CDR3 contains 16 residues. V was clipped by 6 bases and J by 7 bases, with 21 bases between them. CDR1 MGHDK and CDR2 SYGVNS come from the germline V gene. This CDR3 reads CASREPLDEGRGELFF. The CDR3 nucleotides are TGTGCCAGCAGAGAACCCCTTGACGAGGGCCGCGGGGAGCTGTTTTTT. Full variable domain (remainder filled in from reference TRBV25-1 and TRBJ2-2): EADIYQTPRYLVIGTGKKITLECSQTMGHDKMYWYQQDPGMELHLIHYSYGVNSTEKGDLSSESTVSRIRTEHFPLTLESARPSHTSQYLCASREPLDEGRGELFFGEGSRLTVL.